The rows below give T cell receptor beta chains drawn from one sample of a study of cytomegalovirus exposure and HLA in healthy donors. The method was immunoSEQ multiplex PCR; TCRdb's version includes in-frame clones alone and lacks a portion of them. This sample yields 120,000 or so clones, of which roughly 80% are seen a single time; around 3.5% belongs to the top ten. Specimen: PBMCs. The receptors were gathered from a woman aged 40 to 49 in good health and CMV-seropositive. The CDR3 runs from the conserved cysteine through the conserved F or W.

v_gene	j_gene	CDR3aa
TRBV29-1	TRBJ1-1	CSVIQGTAFF
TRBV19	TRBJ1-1	CASSLNTEAFF
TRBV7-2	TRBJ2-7	CASSSTSGRGQYF
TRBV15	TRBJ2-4	CATSRDYGSGSGSKNIQYF
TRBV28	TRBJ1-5	CASSPTGQGLNQPQHF
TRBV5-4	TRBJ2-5	CASTPSGYRGKETQYF
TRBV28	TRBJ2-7	CASSLSQGAMYEQYF
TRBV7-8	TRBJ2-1	CASSLEPGYNEQFF
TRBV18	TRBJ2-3	CASSPEGPVPDTQYF
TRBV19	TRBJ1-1	CASSKISGTGAFF
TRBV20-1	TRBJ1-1	CSARTGWGAFF
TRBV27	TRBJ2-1	CASSPRTNYNEQFF
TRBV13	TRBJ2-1	CASSLEAGGPEQFF